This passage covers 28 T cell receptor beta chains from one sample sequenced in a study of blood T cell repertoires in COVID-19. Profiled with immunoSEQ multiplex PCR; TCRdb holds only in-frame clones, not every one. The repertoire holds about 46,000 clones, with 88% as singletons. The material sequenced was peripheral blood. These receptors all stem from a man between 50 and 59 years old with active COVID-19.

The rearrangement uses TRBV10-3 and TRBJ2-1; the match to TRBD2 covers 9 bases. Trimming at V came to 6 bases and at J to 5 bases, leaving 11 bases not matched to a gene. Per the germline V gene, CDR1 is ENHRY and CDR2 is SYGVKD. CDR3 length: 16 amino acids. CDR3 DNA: TGTGCCATCAGGGCTAGCGGGACCCCTATTGACAATGAGCAGTTCTTC. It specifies CAIRASGTPIDNEQFF.

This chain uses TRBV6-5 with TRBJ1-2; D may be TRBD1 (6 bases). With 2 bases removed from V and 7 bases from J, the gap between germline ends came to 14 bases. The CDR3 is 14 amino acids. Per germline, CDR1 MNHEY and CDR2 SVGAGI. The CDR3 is CASSYGRQASGYTF. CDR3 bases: TGTGCCAGCAGTTACGGCCGACAGGCCAGTGGCTACACCTTC.

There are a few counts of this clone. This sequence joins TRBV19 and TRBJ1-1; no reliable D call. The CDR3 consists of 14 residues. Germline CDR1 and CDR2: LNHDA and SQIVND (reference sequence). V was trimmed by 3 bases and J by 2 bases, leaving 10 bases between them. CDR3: CASSISSDNTEAFF. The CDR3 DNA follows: TGTGCCAGTAGTATTTCCAGTGATAACACTGAAGCTTTCTTT. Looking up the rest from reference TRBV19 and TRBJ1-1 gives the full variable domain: DGGITQSPKYLFRKEGQNVTLSCEQNLNHDAMYWYRQDPGQGLRLIYYSQIVNDFQKGDIAEGYSVSREKKESFPLTVTSAQKNPTAFYLCASSISSDNTEAFFGQGTRLTVV.

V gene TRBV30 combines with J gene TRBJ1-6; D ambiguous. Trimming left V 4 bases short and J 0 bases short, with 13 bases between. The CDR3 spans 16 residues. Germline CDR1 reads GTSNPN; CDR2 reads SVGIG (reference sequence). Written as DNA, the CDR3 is TGTGCCTGGAATTTACGGGAGAGCTCCTATAATTCACCCCTCCACTTT. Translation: CAWNLRESSYNSPLHF.

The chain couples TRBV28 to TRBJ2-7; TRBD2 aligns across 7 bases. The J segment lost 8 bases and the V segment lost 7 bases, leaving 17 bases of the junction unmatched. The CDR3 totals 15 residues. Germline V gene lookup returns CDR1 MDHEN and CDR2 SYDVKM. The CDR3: CASTSSGGGDRKQYF. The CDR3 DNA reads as TGTGCCAGCACGTCGTCGGGGGGTGGCGATAGGAAGCAGTACTTC.

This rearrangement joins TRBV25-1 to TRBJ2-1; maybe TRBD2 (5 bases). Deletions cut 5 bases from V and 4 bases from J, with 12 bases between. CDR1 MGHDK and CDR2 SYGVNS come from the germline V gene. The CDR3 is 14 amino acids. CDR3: CASSSAVPYNEQFF. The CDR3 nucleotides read TGTGCCAGCAGTTCAGCGGTACCGTACAATGAGCAGTTCTTC.

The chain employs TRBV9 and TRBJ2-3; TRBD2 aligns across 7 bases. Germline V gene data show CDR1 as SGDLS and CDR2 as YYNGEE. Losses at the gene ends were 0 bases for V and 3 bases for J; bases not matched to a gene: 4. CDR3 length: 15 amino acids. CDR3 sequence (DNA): TGTGCCAGCAGCGTAGCGGGGGGAAGGACAGATACGCAGTATTTT. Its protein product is CASSVAGGRTDTQYF.

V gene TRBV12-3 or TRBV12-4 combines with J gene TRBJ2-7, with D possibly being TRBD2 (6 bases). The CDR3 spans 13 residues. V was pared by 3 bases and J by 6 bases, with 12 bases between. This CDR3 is CASSLRDSSEQYF. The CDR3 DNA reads TGTGCCAGCAGTTTGAGGGACTCGAGCGAGCAGTACTTC.

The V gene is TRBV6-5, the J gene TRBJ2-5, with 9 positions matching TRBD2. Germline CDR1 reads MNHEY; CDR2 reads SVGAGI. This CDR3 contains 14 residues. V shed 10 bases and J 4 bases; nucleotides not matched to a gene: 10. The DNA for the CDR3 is TGTGCCACCACAGTAGCGGGAGTGGGAGAGACCCAGTACTTC. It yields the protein CATTVAGVGETQYF.

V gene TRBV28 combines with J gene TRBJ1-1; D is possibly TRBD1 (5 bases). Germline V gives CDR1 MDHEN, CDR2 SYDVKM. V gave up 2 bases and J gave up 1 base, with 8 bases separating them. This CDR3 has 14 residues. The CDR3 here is CASSLSRANTEAFF. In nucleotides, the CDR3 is TGTGCCAGCAGTTTAAGCAGGGCGAACACTGAAGCTTTCTTT.

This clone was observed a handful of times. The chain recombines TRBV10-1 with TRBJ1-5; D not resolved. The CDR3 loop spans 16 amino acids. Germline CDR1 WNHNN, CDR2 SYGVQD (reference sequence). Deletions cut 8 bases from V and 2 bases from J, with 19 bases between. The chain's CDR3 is CASVMEEREGNQPQHF. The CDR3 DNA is TGCGCCAGCGTCATGGAGGAGAGGGAAGGCAATCAGCCCCAGCATTTT.

The CDR3 is CASTPSSGNYNEQFF. In DNA form, the CDR3 reads TGTGCCAGCACCCCCTCTAGCGGGAATTACAATGAGCAGTTCTTC. The rearrangement links TRBV28 to TRBJ2-1; 9 nucleotides agree with TRBD2. Unmatched junction bases numbered 8, after V lost 7 bases and J lost 4 bases. The germline V gene encodes CDR1 MDHEN and CDR2 SYDVKM. CDR3 size: 15 residues.

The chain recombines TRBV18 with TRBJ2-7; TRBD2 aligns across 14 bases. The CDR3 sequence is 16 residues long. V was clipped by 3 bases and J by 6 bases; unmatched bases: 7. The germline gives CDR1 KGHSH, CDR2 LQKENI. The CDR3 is CASSPPGLAGGSEQYF. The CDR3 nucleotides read TGTGCCAGCTCACCTCCAGGACTAGCGGGGGGTTCCGAGCAGTACTTC.

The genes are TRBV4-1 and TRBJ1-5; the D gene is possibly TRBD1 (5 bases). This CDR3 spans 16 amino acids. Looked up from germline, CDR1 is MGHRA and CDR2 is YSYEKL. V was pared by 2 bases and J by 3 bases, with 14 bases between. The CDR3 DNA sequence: TGCGCCAGCAGCCAACCTAGGAAGGGGTTCAATCAGCCCCAGCATTTT. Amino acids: CASSQPRKGFNQPQHF.

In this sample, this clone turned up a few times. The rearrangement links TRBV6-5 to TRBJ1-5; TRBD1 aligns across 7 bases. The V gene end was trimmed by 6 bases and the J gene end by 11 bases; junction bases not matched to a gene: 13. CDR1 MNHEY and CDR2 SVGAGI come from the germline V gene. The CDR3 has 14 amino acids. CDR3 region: CASSRSQGGMAQHF. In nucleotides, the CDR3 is TGTGCCAGCAGCCGGTCGCAGGGGGGCATGGCCCAGCATTTT.

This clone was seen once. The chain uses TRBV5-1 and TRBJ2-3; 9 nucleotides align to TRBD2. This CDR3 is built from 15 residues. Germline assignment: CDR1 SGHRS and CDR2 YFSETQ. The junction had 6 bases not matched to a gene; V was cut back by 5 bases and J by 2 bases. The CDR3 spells CASRGEREATDTQYF. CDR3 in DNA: TGCGCCAGCAGGGGGGAGCGGGAGGCCACAGATACGCAGTATTTT.

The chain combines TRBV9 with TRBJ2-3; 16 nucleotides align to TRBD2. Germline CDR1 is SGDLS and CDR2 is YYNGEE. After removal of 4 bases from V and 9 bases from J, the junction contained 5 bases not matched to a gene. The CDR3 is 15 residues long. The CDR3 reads CASSPGLAGGSTQYF. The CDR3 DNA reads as TGTGCCAGCAGCCCGGGACTAGCGGGGGGGAGCACGCAGTATTTT.

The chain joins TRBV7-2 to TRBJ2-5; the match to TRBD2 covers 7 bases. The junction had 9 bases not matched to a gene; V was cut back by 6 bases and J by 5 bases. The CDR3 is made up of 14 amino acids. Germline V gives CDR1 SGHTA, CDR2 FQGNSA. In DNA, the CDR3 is TGTGCCAGCAGATCAGGACTAGTTCGTGAGACCCAGTACTTC. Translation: CASRSGLVRETQYF.

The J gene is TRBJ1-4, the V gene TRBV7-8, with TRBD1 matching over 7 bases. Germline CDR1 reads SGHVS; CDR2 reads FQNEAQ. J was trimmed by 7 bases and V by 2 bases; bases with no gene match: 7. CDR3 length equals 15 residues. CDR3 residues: CASSLKGGVGEKLFF. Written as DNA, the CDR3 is TGTGCCAGCAGCTTAAAAGGGGGCGTAGGTGAAAAACTGTTTTTT.

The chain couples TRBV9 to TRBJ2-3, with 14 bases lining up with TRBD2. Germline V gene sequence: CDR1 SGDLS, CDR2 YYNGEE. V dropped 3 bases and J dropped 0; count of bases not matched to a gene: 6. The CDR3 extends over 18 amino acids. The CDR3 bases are TGTGCCAGCAGCGCTGGACTAGCGGGGGGCCTAAGCACAGATACGCAGTATTTT. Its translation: CASSAGLAGGLSTDTQYF.

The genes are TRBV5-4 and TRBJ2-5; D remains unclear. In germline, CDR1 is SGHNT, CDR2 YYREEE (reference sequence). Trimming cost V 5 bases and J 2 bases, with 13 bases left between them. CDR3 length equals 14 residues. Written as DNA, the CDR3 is TGTGCCAGCAGGCCTGGTGTCGGGCAAGAGACCCAGTACTTC. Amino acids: CASRPGVGQETQYF.

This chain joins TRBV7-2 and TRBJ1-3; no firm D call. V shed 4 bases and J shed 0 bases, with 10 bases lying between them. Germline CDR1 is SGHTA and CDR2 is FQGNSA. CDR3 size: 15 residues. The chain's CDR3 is CASSSRRFSGNTIYF. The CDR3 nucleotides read TGTGCCAGCAGCTCCCGCCGGTTCTCTGGAAACACCATATATTTT.

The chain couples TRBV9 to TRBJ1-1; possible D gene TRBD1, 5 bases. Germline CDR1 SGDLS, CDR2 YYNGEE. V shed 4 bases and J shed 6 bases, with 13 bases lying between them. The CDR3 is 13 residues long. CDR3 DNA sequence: TGTGCCAGCAGCCTAGCAGGGTCCCCTGAAGCTTTCTTT. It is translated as CASSLAGSPEAFF.

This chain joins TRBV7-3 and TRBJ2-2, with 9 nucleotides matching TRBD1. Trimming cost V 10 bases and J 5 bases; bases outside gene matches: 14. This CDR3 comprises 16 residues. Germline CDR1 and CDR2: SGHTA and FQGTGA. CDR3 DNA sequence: TGTGCCACGGAACAGGGGGGACAGGGCCGTACCGGGGAGCTGTTTTTT. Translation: CATEQGGQGRTGELFF.

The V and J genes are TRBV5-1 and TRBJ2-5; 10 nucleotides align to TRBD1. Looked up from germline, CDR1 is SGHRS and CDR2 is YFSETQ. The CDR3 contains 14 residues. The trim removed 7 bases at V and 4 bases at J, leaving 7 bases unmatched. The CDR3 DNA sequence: TGCGCCAGCGTTGACAGGGGGCGAGGAGAGACCCAGTACTTC. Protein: CASVDRGRGETQYF.

The CDR3 reads CATSDSGSGELFF. The DNA for the CDR3 is TGTGCCACCAGTGATTCTGGCTCCGGGGAGCTGTTTTTT. V and J are TRBV24-1 and TRBJ2-2, with no clear D. The length of the CDR3 is 13 residues. Germline-derived CDR1 and CDR2 are KGHDR and SFDVKD. V dropped 2 bases and J dropped 6 bases, with 6 bases sitting between them.

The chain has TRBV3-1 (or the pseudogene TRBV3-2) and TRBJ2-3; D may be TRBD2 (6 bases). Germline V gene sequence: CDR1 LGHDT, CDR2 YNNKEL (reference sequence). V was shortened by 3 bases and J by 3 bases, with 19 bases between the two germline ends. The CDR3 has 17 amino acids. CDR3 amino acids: CASSQQGRGTETDTQYF. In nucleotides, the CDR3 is TGTGCCAGCAGCCAGCAGGGTCGGGGGACCGAAACAGATACGCAGTATTTT.

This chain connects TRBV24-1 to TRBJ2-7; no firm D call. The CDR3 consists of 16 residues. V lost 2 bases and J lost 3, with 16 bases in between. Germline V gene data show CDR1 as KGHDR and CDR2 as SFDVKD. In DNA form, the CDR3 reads TGTGCCACCAGTGATTCGTCCCCTCGAGGAAGCTACGAGCAGTACTTC. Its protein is CATSDSSPRGSYEQYF.